These T cell receptor beta chains were read from a single sample in a study of blood T cell repertoires in COVID-19. Sequencing was performed with immunoSEQ multiplex PCR; in TCRdb, only in-frame clones are kept and a portion is missing. The data show under 100,000 clones, with about nine tenths seen just once and around 5.1% held by the top ten. The sequencing input was peripheral blood. The receptors were sampled from a man aged 50 or older with acute or convalescent COVID-19. Both conserved end residues are trimmed from each CDR3. Each record gives: CDR3 length, J gene, V gene, D gene, CDR3 protein. D genes are given only for firm matches.

15,TRBJ1-1,TRBV27,TRBD1,ASSLSDFGQANTEAF
17,TRBJ2-1,TRBV9,TRBD2,ASSGMTAFSGSSYNEQF
11,TRBJ2-2,TRBV27,-,ASSFRGGGELF
13,TRBJ2-7,TRBV21-1,-,ASSKVSAGYYKQY
16,TRBJ2-1,TRBV7-6,TRBD2,ASSLVSGRIKSYNEQF
12,TRBJ2-1,TRBV10-3,-,AISEWAIYNEQF
11,TRBJ2-7,TRBV19,TRBD1,ASRGQGPYEQY
14,TRBJ2-5,TRBV15,TRBD1,ATSRQTGGLGETQY
13,TRBJ2-7,TRBV19,TRBD2,ASSMYAGGPYEQY
13,TRBJ2-1,TRBV5-1,TRBD2,ASSLELAGVNEQF
17,TRBJ2-1,TRBV4-1,TRBD2,ASSQDDGLAGEGTDEQF
13,TRBJ1-5,TRBV6-5,-,ASSPNRLPNQPQH
12,TRBJ2-1,TRBV11-3,TRBD1,ASSLGQGSREQF
11,TRBJ2-3,TRBV7-2,-,ASSLSRTDTQY
17,TRBJ2-1,TRBV21-1,-,ASSATGTSGPSSYNEQF
12,TRBJ2-1,TRBV11-2,-,ASSRGGGSDEQF
12,TRBJ2-7,TRBV2,TRBD1,ASIGGQGAYEQY
12,TRBJ2-1,TRBV5-1,-,ASSLAVAYNEQF
14,TRBJ1-4,TRBV3-1/TRBV3-2,-,ASSKMRAATNEKLF
14,TRBJ2-5,TRBV15,-,ATSRPEGASQETQY
13,TRBJ1-4,TRBV5-1,-,ASSWGDRPNEKLF
12,TRBJ1-2,TRBV5-1,-,ASSEGQTNYGYT
16,TRBJ1-5,TRBV19,-,ASSIGQTGPFGNQPQH
15,TRBJ2-7,TRBV6-2/TRBV6-3,TRBD1,ASSSRWGQGFSYEQY